The 5 T cell receptor beta chains below were found in one sample sequenced in a study of blood T cell repertoires in COVID-19. The protocol was immunoSEQ multiplex PCR, while the TCRdb copy is restricted to in-frame clones and leaves out a portion. The sample includes roughly 170,000 clones, approximately 80% of them seen just once. What was sequenced was peripheral blood. The source is a human donor in a cohort sampled during active COVID-19.

This clone was observed once. The V call is TRBV11-2, the J call TRBJ1-3; D gene ambiguous. The CDR3 contains 16 residues. Germline lookup yields CDR1 SGHAT and CDR2 FQNNGV. The germline V and J ends were trimmed by 5 bases and 3 bases, with 17 bases remaining between them. The CDR3 spells CASSRNTVANGNTIYF. The CDR3 DNA reads TGTGCCAGCAGCCGGAATACAGTGGCCAATGGAAACACCATATATTTT.

The V and J genes are TRBV29-1 and TRBJ1-1, with 8 bases fitting TRBD1. V shed 2 bases and J 14 bases; nucleotides not matched to a gene: 4. The CDR3 has 10 residues. Germline loops: CDR1 SQVTM, CDR2 ANQGSEA. The CDR3 here is CSVEQGARFF. The DNA of the CDR3 is TGCAGCGTTGAACAGGGGGCCCGCTTCTTT.

The chain is built from TRBV5-1 and TRBJ2-2; D might be TRBD2 (6 bases). The ends were cut back, 0 bases at V and 3 bases at J, with 9 bases in the middle. Germline values: CDR1 SGHRS, CDR2 YFSETQ. This CDR3 has 15 amino acids. The CDR3 DNA sequence: TGCGCCAGCAGCTTGGCCGGGGGTGACACCGGGGAGCTGTTTTTT. This sequence encodes CASSLAGGDTGELFF.

J is TRBJ2-4 and V is TRBV4-2; 7 nucleotides agree with TRBD1. CDR3 length equals 17 residues. Trimming cost V 2 bases and J 1 base; bases outside gene matches: 8. CDR1 is LGHNA, CDR2 YNFKEQ, per germline. This CDR3 reads CASSQSGQITAKNIQYF. CDR3 nucleotides: TGTGCCAGCAGCCAATCGGGACAGATAACGGCCAAAAACATTCAGTACTTC.

The J gene is TRBJ1-5, the V gene TRBV7-9, with TRBD1 identical over 7 bases. Germline CDR1 SEHNR, CDR2 FQNEAQ (reference sequence). V was clipped by 5 bases and J by 4 bases; unmatched bases: 5. This CDR3 has 14 residues. The CDR3 spells CASSPGTANQPQHF. CDR3 nucleotide sequence: TGTGCCAGCAGCCCAGGGACAGCAAATCAGCCCCAGCATTTT.